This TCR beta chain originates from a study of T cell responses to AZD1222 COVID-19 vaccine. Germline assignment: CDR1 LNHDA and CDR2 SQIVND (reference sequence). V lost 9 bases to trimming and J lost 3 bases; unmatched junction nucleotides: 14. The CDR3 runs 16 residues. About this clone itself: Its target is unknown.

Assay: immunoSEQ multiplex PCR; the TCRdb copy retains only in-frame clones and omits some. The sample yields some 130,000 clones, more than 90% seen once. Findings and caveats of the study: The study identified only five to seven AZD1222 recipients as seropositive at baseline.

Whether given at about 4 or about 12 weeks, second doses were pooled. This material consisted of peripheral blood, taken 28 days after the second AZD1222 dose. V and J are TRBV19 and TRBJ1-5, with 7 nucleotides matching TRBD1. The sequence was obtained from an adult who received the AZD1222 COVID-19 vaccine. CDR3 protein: CASTPGGPEDNQPQHF. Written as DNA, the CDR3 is TGTGCCAGCACCCCAGGGGGGCCGGAGGACAATCAGCCCCAGCATTTT.